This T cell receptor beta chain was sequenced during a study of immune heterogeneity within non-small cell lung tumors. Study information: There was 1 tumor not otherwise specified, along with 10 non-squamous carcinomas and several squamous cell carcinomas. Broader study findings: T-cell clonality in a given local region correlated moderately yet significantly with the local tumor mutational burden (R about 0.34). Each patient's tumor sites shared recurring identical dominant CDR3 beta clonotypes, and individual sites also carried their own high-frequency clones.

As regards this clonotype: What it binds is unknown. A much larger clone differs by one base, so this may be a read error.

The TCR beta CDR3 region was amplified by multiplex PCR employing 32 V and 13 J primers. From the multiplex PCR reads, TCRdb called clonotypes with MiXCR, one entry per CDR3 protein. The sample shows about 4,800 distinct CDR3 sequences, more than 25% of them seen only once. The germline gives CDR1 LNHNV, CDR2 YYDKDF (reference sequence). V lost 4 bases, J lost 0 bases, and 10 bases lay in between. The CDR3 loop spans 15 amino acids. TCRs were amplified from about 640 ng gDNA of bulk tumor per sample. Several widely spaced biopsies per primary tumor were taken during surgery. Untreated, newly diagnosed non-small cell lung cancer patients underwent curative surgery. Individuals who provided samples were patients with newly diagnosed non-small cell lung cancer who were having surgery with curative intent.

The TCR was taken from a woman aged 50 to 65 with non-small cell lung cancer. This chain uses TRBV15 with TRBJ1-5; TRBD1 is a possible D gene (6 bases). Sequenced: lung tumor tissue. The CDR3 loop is CATSKGEVSNQPQHF. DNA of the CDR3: TGTGCCACCAGCAAGGGGGAGGTTAGCAATCAGCCCCAGCATTTT. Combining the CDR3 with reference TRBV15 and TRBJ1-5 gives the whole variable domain DAMVIQNPRYQVTQFGKPVTLSCSQTLNHNVMYWYQQKSSQAPKLLFHYYDKDFNNEADTPDNFQSRRPNTSFCFLDIRSPGLGDTAMYLCATSKGEVSNQPQHFGDGTRLSIL.